Shown below are 31 T cell receptor beta chains from a single sample sequenced in a study of CD8 T cells in ankylosing spondylitis. TCRdb re-called the 5' RACE reads through MiXCR, storing one row per CDR3 protein. The table records fewer than 80,000 distinct CDR3 sequences, roughly 5% of them present only once. Sequencing was carried out using blood, either unsorted or a sorted T cell fraction (not recorded which). Receptor source: a male donor with ankylosing spondylitis or in good health (not recorded which).

The V call is TRBV5-1, the J call TRBJ1-3; perhaps TRBD1 as D (5 bases). Per the germline V gene, CDR1 is SGHRS and CDR2 is YFSETQ. This CDR3 contains 16 residues. V lost 1 base to trimming and J lost 0 bases, with 11 bases between them. The CDR3 spells CASSLMGLSSGNTIYF. DNA for the CDR3: TGCGCCAGCAGCTTGATGGGGCTGAGCTCTGGAAACACCATATATTTT. Based on the CDR3 plus reference TRBV5-1 and TRBJ1-3, the full variable domain is KAGVTQTPRYLIKTRGQQVTLSCSPISGHRSVSWYQQTPGQGLQFLFEYFSETQRNKGNFPGRFSGRQFSNSRSEMNVSTLELGDSALYLCASSLMGLSSGNTIYFGEGSWLTVV.

This clonotype was recorded at least ten times. The chain couples TRBV24-1 to TRBJ2-1, with a possible D match to TRBD1 (5 bases). Trimming left V 5 bases short and J 0 bases short, with 13 bases between. The CDR3 has 16 residues. The V gene's germline CDR1 is KGHDR and CDR2 SFDVKD. CDR3 coding DNA: TGTGCCACCAGTGCTTCGGACATTAGCTCCTACAATGAGCAGTTCTTC. Translation: CATSASDISSYNEQFF.

This clonotype occurred many times. This chain connects TRBV20-1 to TRBJ2-7; TRBD2 is a possible D gene (5 bases). From germline, CDR1 is DFQATT and CDR2 SNEGSKA (reference sequence). V was cut by 0 bases and J by 2 bases, with 11 bases left in between. There are 14 residues in the CDR3. In DNA, the CDR3 is TGCAGTGCTAGAGATAGTAAGGGAGCCTACGAGCAGTACTTC. It specifies CSARDSKGAYEQYF.

This clonotype was seen repeatedly, ten times or more. This rearrangement joins TRBV7-3 to TRBJ2-1; 8 positions agree with TRBD1. The CDR3 runs to 13 residues. With 4 bases clipped from V and 6 bases from J, the junction kept 2 bases outside the gene matches. The germline CDR1 and CDR2 sequences are SGHTA and FQGTGA. The CDR3 region is CASSSDRANEQFF. The CDR3 DNA sequence: TGTGCCAGCAGCTCGGACAGGGCCAATGAGCAGTTCTTC.

In its sample, this clonotype was seen many times. The J gene is TRBJ1-4, the V gene TRBV12-3 or TRBV12-4; 7 bases agree with TRBD1. The junction had 6 bases not matched to a gene; V was cut back by 5 bases and J by 12 bases. The CDR3 extends over 12 amino acids. CDR3 nucleotide sequence: TGTGCCAGCAGTCGCCCGGGACAGCAACTGTTTTTT. Protein product: CASSRPGQQLFF.

In this sample, this clonotype turned up many times. Written as DNA, the CDR3 is TGTGCCAGCAGCAGCCTGGGGGACACTGAAGCTTTCTTT. It encodes CASSSLGDTEAFF. V usage is TRBV3-1 and J usage is TRBJ1-1; TRBD1 is a possible D gene (5 bases). CDR1 and CDR2 from the germline V gene are LGHDT and YNNKEL (reference sequence). V was clipped by 5 bases and J by 3 bases, with 10 bases between them. The CDR3 is 13 amino acids.

This clonotype was seen repeatedly, ten times or more. This chain uses TRBV11-2 with TRBJ2-5, with TRBD2 identical over 10 bases. Germline V gene data show CDR1 as SGHAT and CDR2 as FQNNGV. The trim removed 5 bases at V and 5 bases at J, leaving 14 bases unmatched. This CDR3 is built from 17 residues. The CDR3: CASSPPWSGGASETQYF. Written as DNA, the CDR3 is TGTGCCAGCAGCCCCCCTTGGAGCGGGGGGGCAAGTGAGACCCAGTACTTC.

This clonotype was seen ten or more times. At one end the junction does not follow the germline gene, possibly because of a read error. The J gene is TRBJ2-5, the V gene TRBV7-7; TRBD2 aligns across 8 bases. Per germline, CDR1 SSHAT and CDR2 FNYEAQ (reference sequence). The CDR3 is 20 amino acids. The CDR3 reads CASSLAFGGGETEPSLTQYF. CDR3 nucleotide sequence: TGTGCTAGCAGCTTAGCCTTCGGGGGGGGCGAAACCGAACCTTCACTGACCCAGTACTTC. Supplemented by reference TRBV7-7 and TRBJ2-5, the full variable domain reads GAGVSQSPRYKVTKRGQDVTLRCDPISSHATLYWYQQALGQGPEFLTYFNYEAQPDKSGLPSDRFSAERPEGSISTLTIQRTEQRDSAMYRCASSLAFGGGETEPSLTQYFGPGTRLLVL.

The gene calls are TRBV2 and TRBJ2-2; possibly TRBD2 for D (6 bases). The germline CDR1 and CDR2 sequences are SNHLY and FYNNEI. Between the trimmed V and J ends, which lost 6 bases and 3 bases, there was a span of 14 bases. CDR3 size: 15 residues. The DNA of the CDR3 is TGTGCCAGCAGGTTGGAGGGGATGTACACCGGGGAGCTGTTTTTT. This encodes CASRLEGMYTGELFF.

In its sample, this clonotype was seen many times. This chain connects TRBV7-6 to TRBJ1-5; D remains ambiguous. Germline V gene data show CDR1 as SGHVS and CDR2 as FNYEAQ. This CDR3 is built from 15 residues. Trimming took 2 bases from V and 3 from J, leaving 11 bases between them. The DNA for the CDR3 is TGTGCCAGCAGCTTAACCACCGATCACAATCAGCCCCAGCATTTT. Amino acid sequence: CASSLTTDHNQPQHF.

This clonotype was detected ten times or more. The rearrangement joins TRBV18 to TRBJ2-5; no clear D gene. Germline V lookup: CDR1 KGHSH, CDR2 LQKENI. CDR3 length: 13 residues. V lost 1 base and J 5 bases, leaving 8 bases between the germline ends. CDR3 coding DNA: TGTGCCAGCTCACCACAATCGGATGAGACCCAGTACTTC. Its protein product is CASSPQSDETQYF.

There are many counts of this clonotype. This chain uses TRBV7-3 with TRBJ2-1; unclear D gene. The germline gives CDR1 SGHTA, CDR2 FQGTGA. The V end lost 11 bases, the J end lost 8 bases, and 10 bases lay between the germline ends. The CDR3 contains 10 residues. CDR3 sequence (DNA): TGTGCCCGAGACCCTTATGAGCAGTTCTTC. This gives the protein CARDPYEQFF. The full variable domain, its missing parts supplied by reference TRBV7-3 and TRBJ2-1, is GAGVSQTPSNKVTEKGKYVELRCDPISGHTALYWYRQSLGQGPEFLIYFQGTGAADDSGLPNDRFFAVRPEGSVSTLKIQRTERGDSAVYLCARDPYEQFFGPGTRLTVL.

This clonotype was seen many times. This sequence joins TRBV28 and TRBJ1-1; D is uncertain. This CDR3 region has 11 residues. Germline CDR1 reads MDHEN; CDR2 reads SYDVKM. Trimming pared 6 bases from V and 10 bases from J, leaving 12 bases between. The CDR3 DNA follows: TGTGCCAGCAGCCTGACCCGGACAGCTTTCTTT. Amino acids: CASSLTRTAFF.

At least ten counts were recorded for this clonotype. The rearrangement links TRBV20-1 to TRBJ1-4; D might be TRBD1 (6 bases). Germline lookup yields CDR1 DFQATT and CDR2 SNEGSKA (reference sequence). The length of the CDR3 is 13 residues. V was clipped by 3 bases and J by 8 bases, with 13 bases between them. The CDR3 bases are TGCAGTGCTAGTAAGGTGGACAGAGAAAAACTGTTTTTT. This gives the protein CSASKVDREKLFF.

This clonotype was recorded at least ten times. The chain uses TRBV11-2 and TRBJ1-1; D remains ambiguous. The germline V and J ends were trimmed by 5 bases and 0 bases, with 1 base remaining between them. The CDR3 spans 11 residues. Looked up from germline, CDR1 is SGHAT and CDR2 is FQNNGV. The chain's CDR3 is CASSLNTEAFF. The CDR3 DNA follows: TGTGCCAGCAGCCTGAACACTGAAGCTTTCTTT.

This clonotype came up a few times. The junction does not match germline at one end; this may be a read error. The chain has TRBV4-3 and TRBJ1-2, with D possibly TRBD1 on 6 matching bases. CDR3 length: 16 residues. Looked up from germline, CDR1 is LGHNA and CDR2 is YSLEER. CDR3 nucleotide sequence: TGCGCCAGCAACCAAATAGACAGGCCCGCTAACTATGGCTACACCTTC. Amino acid sequence: CASNQIDRPANYGYTF.

At least ten counts were recorded for this clonotype. V gene TRBV24-1 combines with J gene TRBJ2-2; no reliable D call. CDR3 length equals 13 residues. Trimming removed 4 bases from V and 4 bases from J, with 6 bases in between. The V gene's germline CDR1 is KGHDR and CDR2 SFDVKD. DNA of the CDR3: TGTGCCACCAGTGAACCGTTCACCGGGGAGCTGTTTTTT. It translates to CATSEPFTGELFF.

In this sample, this clonotype turned up many times. It may be a read error: a sequence one base away is much more abundant. This sequence joins TRBV10-1 and TRBJ2-1; D may be TRBD2 (5 bases). V was cut by 6 bases and J by 9 bases, with 12 bases left in between. Germline values: CDR1 WNHNN, CDR2 SYGVQD (reference sequence). CDR3 length: 12 amino acids. CDR3 in DNA: TGCGCCAGCAGGGAGAGAGAGGGTGAGCAGTTCTTC. Amino acid sequence: CASREREGEQFF.

This clonotype was picked up many times. This chain links TRBV12-3 or TRBV12-4 with TRBJ1-1; the D is unclear. This CDR3 has 13 amino acids. Trimming stripped 3 bases from V and 4 bases from J, with 9 bases between. The CDR3 loop is CASSFGETTEAFF. In DNA form, the CDR3 reads TGTGCCAGCAGTTTCGGGGAGACCACTGAAGCTTTCTTT.

This clonotype has ten or more counts. J is TRBJ2-2 and V is TRBV29-1, with D unresolved. Germline V gene data show CDR1 as SQVTM and CDR2 as ANQGSEA. This CDR3 is built from 14 residues. Trimming pared 1 base from V and 4 bases from J, leaving 10 bases between. CDR3 sequence: CSVEGARGTGELFF. CDR3 sequence (DNA): TGCAGCGTTGAAGGGGCACGCGGCACCGGGGAGCTGTTTTTT.

This clonotype has ten or more counts. The chain has TRBV20-1 and TRBJ2-1, with D hard to call. The CDR3 totals 15 residues. Germline CDR1 reads DFQATT; CDR2 reads SNEGSKA (reference sequence). Deletions cut 3 bases from V and 5 bases from J, with 17 bases between. CDR3 sequence reads: CSARVLGMNHNEQFF. CDR3 DNA sequence: TGCAGTGCTAGGGTACTTGGGATGAATCACAATGAGCAGTTCTTC.

The sample holds many counts of this clonotype. This sequence joins TRBV9 and TRBJ2-7, with no clear D. CDR1 is SGDLS and CDR2 is YYNGEE in the germline V gene. CDR3 length equals 14 residues. Deletions cut 0 bases from V and 6 bases from J, with 13 bases between. The CDR3 DNA follows: TGTGCCAGCAGCGTAGCGAGCCGAGGTAGCGAGCAGTACTTC. This codes for CASSVASRGSEQYF.

A few counts support this clonotype. This chain links TRBV7-6 with TRBJ1-2; TRBD1 aligns across 12 bases. The V segment lost 3 bases and the J segment 4 bases; nucleotides outside the gene matches: 3. The CDR3 loop spans 15 amino acids. The germline gives CDR1 SGHVS, CDR2 FNYEAQ. For the CDR3, the DNA is TGTGCCAGCAGCTTGGGGGACAGGGGGCTCTATGGCTACACCTTC. This sequence encodes CASSLGDRGLYGYTF.

Many counts were recorded for this clonotype. The chain couples TRBV5-1 to TRBJ1-1; 7 nucleotides match TRBD1. The V gene end was trimmed by 2 bases and the J gene end by 3 bases; junction bases not matched to a gene: 10. This CDR3 is 16 amino acids long. Germline CDR1 is SGHRS and CDR2 is YFSETQ. For the CDR3, the DNA is TGCGCCAGCAGCTTTGGTGTTAGGGGGCGAGACACTGAAGCTTTCTTT. Its translation is CASSFGVRGRDTEAFF.

The chain carries TRBV2 and TRBJ2-4; D is uncertain. Germline V CDR1 and CDR2: SNHLY, FYNNEI. The CDR3 has 11 amino acids. The ends were cut back, 2 bases at V and 5 bases at J, with 1 base in the middle. CDR3 in DNA: TGTGCCAGCAGTGAACAAAACATTCAGTACTTC. Protein sequence: CASSEQNIQYF.

This clonotype was detected ten times or more. The J gene is TRBJ1-2, the V gene TRBV20-1; 7 positions match TRBD1. Germline trimming cut 5 bases from V and 2 bases from J; bases unmatched to any gene: 8. Germline CDR1 reads DFQATT; CDR2 reads SNEGSKA (reference sequence). This CDR3 spans 14 amino acids. CDR3 DNA sequence: TGCAGTGCTCCCCCCGGAGGGGGCAACTATGGCTACACCTTC. It codes for CSAPPGGGNYGYTF.

The table lists this clonotype with many counts. This chain links TRBV5-1 with TRBJ2-3; D tentatively reads TRBD1 or TRBD2 (5 bases each). Trimming took off 0 bases at V and 0 bases at J, with 11 bases between the two ends. Germline loops: CDR1 SGHRS, CDR2 YFSETQ. The CDR3 consists of 16 residues. CDR3 nucleotide sequence: TGCGCCAGCAGCTTGGGGGGGACGCCAAGCACAGATACGCAGTATTTT. It is translated as CASSLGGTPSTDTQYF.

This clonotype was counted at least ten times. The chain combines TRBV5-1 with TRBJ2-6; D may be TRBD1 (5 bases). There are 18 residues in the CDR3. With 4 bases removed from V and 0 bases from J, the gap between germline ends came to 17 bases. CDR1 and CDR2 (germline): SGHRS, YFSETQ. CDR3 bases: TGCGCCAGCAGCCCAGTCCCCCGACAGACCTCTGGGGCCAACGTCCTGACTTTC. It is translated as CASSPVPRQTSGANVLTF.

This clonotype has at least ten counts. V and J are TRBV6-5 and TRBJ1-5; D remains ambiguous. The CDR3 is made up of 14 amino acids. Trimming removed 2 bases at V and 0 bases at J, with 5 bases between. The germline V gene encodes CDR1 MNHEY and CDR2 SVGAGI. CDR3 sequence (DNA): TGTGCCAGCAGTTACCTTTATAGCAATCAGCCCCAGCATTTT. This translates into CASSYLYSNQPQHF.

This clonotype was observed many times. V and J are TRBV6-5 and TRBJ1-2; D uncertain. This CDR3 is 14 amino acids long. V gave up 4 bases and J gave up 0 bases, with 9 bases separating them. Looked up from germline, CDR1 is MNHEY and CDR2 is SVGAGI. CDR3 loop: CASSLAATNYGYTF. In nucleotides, the CDR3 is TGTGCCAGCAGTTTGGCGGCCACTAACTATGGCTACACCTTC.

This chain joins TRBV2 and TRBJ2-5; no definite D call. The CDR3 consists of 11 residues. Deletions cut 10 bases from V and 5 bases from J, with 11 bases between. Germline CDR1 is SNHLY and CDR2 is FYNNEI. The CDR3: CANGSEETQYF. The DNA for the CDR3 is TGTGCCAACGGAAGTGAGGAGACCCAGTACTTC.